This entry is about one TCR beta chain. Unmatched junction bases numbered 6, after V lost 5 bases and J lost 3 bases. CDR1 and CDR2 (germline): LNHDA, SQIVND (reference sequence). CDR3 length equals 14 residues. The data were obtained in a study of blood T cell repertoires in COVID-19. About the research overall: Both acute and convalescent COVID-19 samples were obtained from the United States, Italy and Spain. T cells, B-cell-depleted T cells, or PBMCs supplied cDNA or gDNA.

Some clones are missing from TCRdb's copy, which holds only in-frame ones; the method was immunoSEQ multiplex PCR. The table lists roughly 150,000 clones, 83% of them singletons. The source of this sequence is a woman older than 75 with acute or convalescent COVID-19. The specimen sequenced was peripheral blood. The chain couples TRBV19 to TRBJ2-5; 7 nucleotides align to TRBD2. The CDR3 region is CASSPVAGEETQYF. The CDR3 DNA follows: TGTGCCAGTAGTCCGGTCGCGGGGGAAGAGACCCAGTACTTC. Drawing the rest from reference TRBV19 and TRBJ2-5, the complete variable domain is DGGITQSPKYLFRKEGQNVTLSCEQNLNHDAMYWYRQDPGQGLRLIYYSQIVNDFQKGDIAEGYSVSREKKESFPLTVTSAQKNPTAFYLCASSPVAGEETQYFGPGTRLLVL.